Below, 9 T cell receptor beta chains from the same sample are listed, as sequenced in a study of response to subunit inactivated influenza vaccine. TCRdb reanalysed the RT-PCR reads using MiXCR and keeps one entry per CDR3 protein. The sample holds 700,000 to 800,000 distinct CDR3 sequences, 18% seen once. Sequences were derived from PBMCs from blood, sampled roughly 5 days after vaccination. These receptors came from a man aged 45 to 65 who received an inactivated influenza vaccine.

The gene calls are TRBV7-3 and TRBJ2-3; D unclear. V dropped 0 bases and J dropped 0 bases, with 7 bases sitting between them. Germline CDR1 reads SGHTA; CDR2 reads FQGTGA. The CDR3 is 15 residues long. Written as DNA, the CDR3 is TGTGCCAGCAGCTTAACGGCGGCCAGCACAGATACGCAGTATTTT. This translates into CASSLTAASTDTQYF.

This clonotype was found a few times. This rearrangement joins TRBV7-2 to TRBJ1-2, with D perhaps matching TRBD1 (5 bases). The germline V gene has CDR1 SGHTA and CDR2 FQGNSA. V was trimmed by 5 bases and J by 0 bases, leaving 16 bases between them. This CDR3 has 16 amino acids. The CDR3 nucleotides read TGTGCCAGCAGCCTCCTCGCGGGGGGTACTAACTATGGCTACACCTTC. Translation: CASSLLAGGTNYGYTF.

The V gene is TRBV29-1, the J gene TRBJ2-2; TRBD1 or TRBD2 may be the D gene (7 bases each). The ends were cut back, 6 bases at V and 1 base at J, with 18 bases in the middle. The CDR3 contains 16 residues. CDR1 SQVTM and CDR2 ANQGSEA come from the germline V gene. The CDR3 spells CSVAGQPNLNTGELFF. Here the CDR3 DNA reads TGCAGCGTAGCGGGACAGCCGAACCTGAACACCGGGGAGCTGTTTTTT.

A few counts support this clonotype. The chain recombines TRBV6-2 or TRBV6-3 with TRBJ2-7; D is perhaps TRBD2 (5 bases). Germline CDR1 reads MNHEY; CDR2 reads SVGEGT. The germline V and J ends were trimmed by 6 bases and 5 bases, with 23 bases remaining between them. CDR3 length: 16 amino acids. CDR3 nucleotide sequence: TGTGCCAGCAGGCCCCTATGGACTGACGGCATCCACGAGCAGTACTTC. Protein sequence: CASRPLWTDGIHEQYF.

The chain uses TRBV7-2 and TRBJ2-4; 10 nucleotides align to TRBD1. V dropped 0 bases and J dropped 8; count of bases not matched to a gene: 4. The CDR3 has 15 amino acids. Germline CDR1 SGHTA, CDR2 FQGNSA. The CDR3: CASSLAGQGGDIQYF. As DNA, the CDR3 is TGTGCCAGCAGCTTAGCCGGACAGGGGGGGGACATTCAGTACTTC.

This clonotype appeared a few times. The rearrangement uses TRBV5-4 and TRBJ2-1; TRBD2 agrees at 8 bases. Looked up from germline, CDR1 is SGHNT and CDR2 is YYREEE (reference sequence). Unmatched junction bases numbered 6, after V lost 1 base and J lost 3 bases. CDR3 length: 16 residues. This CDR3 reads CASSLPGLEGYNEQFF. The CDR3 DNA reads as TGTGCCAGCAGCTTGCCGGGACTAGAGGGCTACAATGAGCAGTTCTTC.

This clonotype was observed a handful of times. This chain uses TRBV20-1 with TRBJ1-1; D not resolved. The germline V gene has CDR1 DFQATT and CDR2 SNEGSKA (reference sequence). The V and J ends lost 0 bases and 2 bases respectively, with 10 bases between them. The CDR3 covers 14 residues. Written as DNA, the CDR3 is TGCAGTGCTAGAGAGACCACAGTTAACACTGAAGCTTTCTTT. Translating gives CSARETTVNTEAFF.

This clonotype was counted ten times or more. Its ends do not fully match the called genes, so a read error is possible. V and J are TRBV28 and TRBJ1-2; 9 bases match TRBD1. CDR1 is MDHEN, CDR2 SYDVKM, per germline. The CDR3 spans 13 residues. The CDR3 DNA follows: TGTGCCAGCAGCCTTACCGGGACAGGGAGGGATAGCTTC. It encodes CASSLTGTGRDSF.

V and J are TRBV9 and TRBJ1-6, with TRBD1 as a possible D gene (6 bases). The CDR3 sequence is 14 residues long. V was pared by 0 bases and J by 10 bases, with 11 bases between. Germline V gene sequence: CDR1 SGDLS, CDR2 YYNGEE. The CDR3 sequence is CASSVAGATSPLHF. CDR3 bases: TGTGCCAGCAGCGTAGCAGGGGCCACCTCACCCCTCCACTTT. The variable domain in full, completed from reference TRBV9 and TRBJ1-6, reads DSGVTQTPKHLITATGQRVTLRCSPRSGDLSVYWYQQSLDQGLQFLIQYYNGEERAKGNILERFSAQQFPDLHSELNLSSLELGDSALYFCASSVAGATSPLHFGNGTRLTVT.